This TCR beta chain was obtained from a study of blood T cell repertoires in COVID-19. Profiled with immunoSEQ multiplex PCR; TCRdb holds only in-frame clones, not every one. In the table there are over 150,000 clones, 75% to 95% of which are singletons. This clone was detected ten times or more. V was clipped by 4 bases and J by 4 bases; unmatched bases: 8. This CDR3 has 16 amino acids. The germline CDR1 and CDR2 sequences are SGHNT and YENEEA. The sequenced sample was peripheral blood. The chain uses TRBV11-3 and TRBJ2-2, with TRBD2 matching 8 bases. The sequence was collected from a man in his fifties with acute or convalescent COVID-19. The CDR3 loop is CASSSARGEGTGELFF. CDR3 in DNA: TGTGCCAGCAGCTCGGCGCGGGGGGAGGGCACCGGGGAGCTGTTTTTT.